This T cell receptor (beta chain) was documented in a study of blood T cells in healthy people across ages. Germline-derived CDR1 and CDR2 are MNHEY and SVGEGT. Trimming shortened V by 6 bases and J by 6 bases, and 9 bases separated the two germline ends. The CDR3 sequence is 12 residues long. Using a J-beta primer mix together with a sample-barcoded 5' primer, a second PCR was run for about 7 to 12 cycles. Each CDR3 protein gets one entry after TCRdb re-called the 5' RACE reads with MiXCR. This sample carries hundreds of thousands of distinct CDR3 sequences, approximately 40% of them seen once, and the ten largest clones take 30%.

This TCR was sampled from an elderly man in good health. Sequences were obtained from blood. The gene calls are TRBV6-2 or TRBV6-3 and TRBJ2-1, with D hard to call. This CDR3 is CASSHRPNEQFF. The CDR3 nucleotides read TGTGCCAGCAGCCACAGACCCAATGAGCAGTTCTTC.